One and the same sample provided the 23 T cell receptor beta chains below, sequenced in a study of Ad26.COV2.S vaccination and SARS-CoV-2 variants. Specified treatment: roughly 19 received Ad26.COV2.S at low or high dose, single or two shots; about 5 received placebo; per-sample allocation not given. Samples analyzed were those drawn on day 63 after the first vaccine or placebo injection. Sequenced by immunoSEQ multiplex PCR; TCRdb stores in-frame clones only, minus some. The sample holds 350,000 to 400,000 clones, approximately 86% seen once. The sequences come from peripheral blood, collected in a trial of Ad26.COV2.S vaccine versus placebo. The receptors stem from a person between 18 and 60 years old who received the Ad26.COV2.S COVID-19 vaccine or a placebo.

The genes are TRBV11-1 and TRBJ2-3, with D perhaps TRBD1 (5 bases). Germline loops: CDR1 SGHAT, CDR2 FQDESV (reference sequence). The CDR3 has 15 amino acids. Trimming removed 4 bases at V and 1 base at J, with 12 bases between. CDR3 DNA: TGTGCCAGCAGCTACCACAGGTCCGGCACAGATACGCAGTATTTT. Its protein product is CASSYHRSGTDTQYF.

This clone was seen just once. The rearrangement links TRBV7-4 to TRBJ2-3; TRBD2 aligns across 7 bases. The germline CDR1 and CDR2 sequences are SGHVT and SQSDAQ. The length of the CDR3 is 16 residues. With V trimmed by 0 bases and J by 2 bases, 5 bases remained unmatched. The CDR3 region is CASSLAVAGFTDTQYF. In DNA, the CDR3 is TGTGCCAGCAGCTTAGCGGTAGCGGGCTTCACAGATACGCAGTATTTT.

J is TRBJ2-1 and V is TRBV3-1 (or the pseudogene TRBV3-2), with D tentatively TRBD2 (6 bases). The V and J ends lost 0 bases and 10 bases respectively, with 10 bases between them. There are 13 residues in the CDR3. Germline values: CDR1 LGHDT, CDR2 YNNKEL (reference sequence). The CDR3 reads CASSQERRGEQFF. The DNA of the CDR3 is TGTGCCAGCAGCCAAGAAAGGCGGGGCGAGCAGTTCTTC.

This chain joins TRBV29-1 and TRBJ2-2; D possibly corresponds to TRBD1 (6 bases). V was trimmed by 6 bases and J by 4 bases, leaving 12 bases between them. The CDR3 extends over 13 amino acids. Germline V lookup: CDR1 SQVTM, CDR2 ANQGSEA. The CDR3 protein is CSVLLRGTGELFF. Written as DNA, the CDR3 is TGCAGCGTGCTACTCAGGGGCACCGGGGAGCTGTTTTTT.

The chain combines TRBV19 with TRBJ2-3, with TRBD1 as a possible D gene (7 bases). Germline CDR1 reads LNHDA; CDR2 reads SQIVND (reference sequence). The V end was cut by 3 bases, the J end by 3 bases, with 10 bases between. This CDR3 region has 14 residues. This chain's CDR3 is CASSMQGGTDTQYF. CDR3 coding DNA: TGTGCCAGTAGTATGCAGGGGGGTACAGATACGCAGTATTTT. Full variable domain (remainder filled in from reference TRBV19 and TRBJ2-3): DGGITQSPKYLFRKEGQNVTLSCEQNLNHDAMYWYRQDPGQGLRLIYYSQIVNDFQKGDIAEGYSVSREKKESFPLTVTSAQKNPTAFYLCASSMQGGTDTQYFGPGTRLTVL.

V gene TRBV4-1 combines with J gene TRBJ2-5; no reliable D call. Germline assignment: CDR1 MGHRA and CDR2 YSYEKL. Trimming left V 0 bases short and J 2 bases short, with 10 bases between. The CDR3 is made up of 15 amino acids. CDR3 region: CASSQDRHPQETQYF. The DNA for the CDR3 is TGCGCCAGCAGCCAAGATCGCCACCCACAAGAGACCCAGTACTTC.

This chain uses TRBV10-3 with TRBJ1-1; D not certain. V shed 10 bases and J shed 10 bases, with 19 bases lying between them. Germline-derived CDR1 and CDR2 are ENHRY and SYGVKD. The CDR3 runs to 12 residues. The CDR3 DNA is TGTGCCACCCGGATCACGAGGCGCGGAGCTTTCTTT. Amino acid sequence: CATRITRRGAFF.

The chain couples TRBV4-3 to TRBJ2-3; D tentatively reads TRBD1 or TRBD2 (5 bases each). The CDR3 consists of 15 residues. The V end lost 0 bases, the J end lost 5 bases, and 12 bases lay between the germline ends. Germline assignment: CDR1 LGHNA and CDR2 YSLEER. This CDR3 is CASSQDDSRGDTQYF. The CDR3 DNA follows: TGCGCCAGCAGCCAAGACGATTCGAGGGGAGATACGCAGTATTTT.

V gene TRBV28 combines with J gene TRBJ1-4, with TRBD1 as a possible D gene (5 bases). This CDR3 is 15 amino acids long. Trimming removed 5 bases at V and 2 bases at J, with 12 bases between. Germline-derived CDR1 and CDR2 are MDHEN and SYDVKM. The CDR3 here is CASSPDRTTNEKLFF. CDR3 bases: TGTGCCAGCAGTCCCGACAGAACGACTAATGAAAAACTGTTTTTT.

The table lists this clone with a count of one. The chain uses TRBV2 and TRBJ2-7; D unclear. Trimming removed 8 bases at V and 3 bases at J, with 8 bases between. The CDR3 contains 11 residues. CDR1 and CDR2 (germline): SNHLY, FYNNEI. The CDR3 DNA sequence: TGTGCCAGCGGTCGGGTCTACGAGCAGTACTTC. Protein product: CASGRVYEQYF.

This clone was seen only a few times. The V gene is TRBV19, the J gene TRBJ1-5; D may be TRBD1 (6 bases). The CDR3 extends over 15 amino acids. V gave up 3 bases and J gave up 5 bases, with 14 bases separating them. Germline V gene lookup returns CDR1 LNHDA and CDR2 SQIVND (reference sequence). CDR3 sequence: CASSMVSRGDQPQHF. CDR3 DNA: TGTGCCAGTAGTATGGTCTCCAGGGGCGATCAGCCCCAGCATTTT.

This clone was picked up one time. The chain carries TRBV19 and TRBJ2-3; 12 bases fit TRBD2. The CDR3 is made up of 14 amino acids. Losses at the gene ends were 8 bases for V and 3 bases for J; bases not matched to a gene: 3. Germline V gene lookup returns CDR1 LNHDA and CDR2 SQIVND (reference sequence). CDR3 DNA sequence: TGTGCCAGTGAGCTAGCGGGGGGGACAGATACGCAGTATTTT. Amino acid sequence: CASELAGGTDTQYF.

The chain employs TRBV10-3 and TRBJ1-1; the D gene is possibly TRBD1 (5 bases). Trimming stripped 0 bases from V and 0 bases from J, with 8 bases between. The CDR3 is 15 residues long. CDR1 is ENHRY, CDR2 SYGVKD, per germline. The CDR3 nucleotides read TGTGCCATCAGTGAGTCTATCAGGGTGAACACTGAAGCTTTCTTT. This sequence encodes CAISESIRVNTEAFF.

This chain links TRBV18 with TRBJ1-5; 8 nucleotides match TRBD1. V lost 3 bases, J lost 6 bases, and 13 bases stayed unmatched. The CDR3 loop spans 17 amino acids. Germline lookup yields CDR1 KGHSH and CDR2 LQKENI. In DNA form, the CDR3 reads TGTGCCAGCTCACCGGGAACGAGGACAGGGTCCCGTCAGCCCCAGCATTTT. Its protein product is CASSPGTRTGSRQPQHF. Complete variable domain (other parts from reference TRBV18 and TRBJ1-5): NAGVMQNPRHLVRRRGQEARLRCSPMKGHSHVYWYRQLPEEGLKFMVYLQKENIIDESGMPKERFSAEFPKEGPSILRIQQVVRGDSAAYFCASSPGTRTGSRQPQHFGDGTRLSIL.

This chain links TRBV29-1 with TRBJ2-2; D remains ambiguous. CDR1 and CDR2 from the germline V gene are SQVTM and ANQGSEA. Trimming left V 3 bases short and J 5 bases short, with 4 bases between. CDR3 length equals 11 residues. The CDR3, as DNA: TGCAGCGTTGACAATACCGGGGAGCTGTTTTTT. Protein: CSVDNTGELFF.

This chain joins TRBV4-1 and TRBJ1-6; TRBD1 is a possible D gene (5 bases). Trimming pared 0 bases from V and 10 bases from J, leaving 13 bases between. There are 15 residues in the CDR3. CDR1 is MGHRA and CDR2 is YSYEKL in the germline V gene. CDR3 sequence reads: CASSQEPRESSPLHF. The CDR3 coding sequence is TGCGCCAGCAGCCAAGAACCCAGGGAGTCATCACCCCTCCACTTT.

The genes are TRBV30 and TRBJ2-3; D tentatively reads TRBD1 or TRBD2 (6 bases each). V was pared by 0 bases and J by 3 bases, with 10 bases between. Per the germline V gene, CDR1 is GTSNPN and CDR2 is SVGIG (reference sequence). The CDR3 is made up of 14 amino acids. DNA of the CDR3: TGTGCCTGGAGTGTAGGGGGGCTTACAGATACGCAGTATTTT. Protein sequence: CAWSVGGLTDTQYF.

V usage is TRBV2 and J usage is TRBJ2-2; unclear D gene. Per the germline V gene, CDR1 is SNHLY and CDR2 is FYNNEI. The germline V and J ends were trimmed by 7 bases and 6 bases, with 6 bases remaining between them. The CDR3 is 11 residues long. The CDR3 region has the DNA TGTGCCAGCACGGAGTCCGGGGAGCTGTTTTTT. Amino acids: CASTESGELFF. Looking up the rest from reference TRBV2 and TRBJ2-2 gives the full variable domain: EPEVTQTPSHQVTQMGQEVILRCVPISNHLYFYWYRQILGQKVEFLVSFYNNEISEKSEIFDDQFSVERPDGSNFTLKIRSTKLEDSAMYFCASTESGELFFGEGSRLTVL.

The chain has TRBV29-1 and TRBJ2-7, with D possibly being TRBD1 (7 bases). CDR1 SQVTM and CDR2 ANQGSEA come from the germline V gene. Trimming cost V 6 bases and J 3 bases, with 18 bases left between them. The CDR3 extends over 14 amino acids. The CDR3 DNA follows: TGCAGCGTCAAAGACAGGGCGGGATTCTACGAGCAGTACTTC. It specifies CSVKDRAGFYEQYF.

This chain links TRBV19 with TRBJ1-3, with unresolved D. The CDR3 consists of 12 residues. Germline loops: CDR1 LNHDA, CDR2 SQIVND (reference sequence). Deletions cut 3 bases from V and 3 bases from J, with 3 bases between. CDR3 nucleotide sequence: TGTGCCAGTAGTATCCGTGGAAACACCATATATTTT. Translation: CASSIRGNTIYF. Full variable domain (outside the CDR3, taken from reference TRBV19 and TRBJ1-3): DGGITQSPKYLFRKEGQNVTLSCEQNLNHDAMYWYRQDPGQGLRLIYYSQIVNDFQKGDIAEGYSVSREKKESFPLTVTSAQKNPTAFYLCASSIRGNTIYFGEGSWLTVV.

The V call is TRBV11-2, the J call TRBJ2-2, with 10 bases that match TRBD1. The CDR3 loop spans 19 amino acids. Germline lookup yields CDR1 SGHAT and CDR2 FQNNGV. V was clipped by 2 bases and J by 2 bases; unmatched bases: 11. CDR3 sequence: CASSLTKRGTGDNTGELFF. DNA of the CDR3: TGTGCCAGCAGCTTAACCAAACGTGGGACAGGGGATAACACCGGGGAGCTGTTTTTT.

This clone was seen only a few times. DNA for the CDR3: TGTGCCAGCAGCCCGACAGGGGACACTGAAGCTTTCTTT. This encodes CASSPTGDTEAFF. This chain joins TRBV11-3 and TRBJ1-1, with TRBD1 identical over 8 bases. The germline V gene has CDR1 SGHNT and CDR2 YENEEA. With V trimmed by 5 bases and J by 3 bases, 2 bases remained unmatched. This CDR3 spans 13 amino acids.

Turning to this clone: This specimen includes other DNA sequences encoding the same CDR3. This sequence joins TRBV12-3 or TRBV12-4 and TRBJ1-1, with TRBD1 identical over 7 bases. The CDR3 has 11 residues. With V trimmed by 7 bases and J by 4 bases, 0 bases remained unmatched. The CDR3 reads CASTGGTEAFF. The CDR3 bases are TGTGCCAGCACAGGGGGCACTGAAGCTTTCTTT.